This T cell receptor (beta chain) was recorded in a study of brain T cells in children with intractable seizures. The data were produced by immunoSEQ multiplex PCR, yet TCRdb's version contains in-frame clones alone and is incomplete. The sample lists 110,000 or so clones, approximately 94% occurring once. Only cases whose brain tissue showed the highest T cell transcript signatures were sequenced. Before surgery, patients took at least one anti-epileptic drug. Notes on the study in general: Pre- and post-surgery blood differed in depth, so pre-surgery absences may be undersampling. Only CDR3 sequence similarity suggested viral specificity, without known HCMV serostatus.

This clone has a single count. What it recognizes is unknown. Germline-derived CDR1 and CDR2 are SGHTA and FQGNSA. This CDR3 contains 14 residues. V gave up 0 bases and J gave up 8 bases; unmatched junction bases: 5. This TCR derives from a boy under three years old with hemimegalencephaly and intractable seizures. The source material was peripheral blood, sampled at surgery. The V gene is TRBV7-2, the J gene TRBJ1-2; 8 nucleotides align to TRBD1. The CDR3 spells CASSLAGQGRGYTF. The DNA for the CDR3 is TGTGCCAGCAGCTTAGCTGGACAGGGCCGCGGCTACACCTTC.